What follows are 30 T cell receptor beta chains derived from one specimen sequenced in a study of CD8 T cells in cerebrospinal fluid in Alzheimer's disease. TCRdb reanalyzed the 10x single-cell sequencing reads and collapses them to one entry per CDR3 protein, without DNA. Found here are roughly 1,500 distinct CDR3 sequences; the top ten clones hold about 10%. Sequenced sample: cerebrospinal fluid. The receptors derive from a human donor in good health.

By frequency, this clonotype registers large (0.1 to 1%). This chain connects TRBV7-2 to TRBJ2-7; TCRdb gives TRBD2 as the D gene, but with no DNA this cannot be confirmed. The CDR3 is made up of 15 amino acids. Germline V gene sequence: CDR1 SGHTA, CDR2 FQGNSA. The CDR3 spells CASSTQAGGSYEQYF.

According to its frequency, this clonotype is medium-sized (0.01 to 0.1%). The chain employs TRBV4-3 and TRBJ1-6; TCRdb lists TRBD1, though no DNA is available to test this call. Germline CDR1 and CDR2: LGHNA and YSLEER. CDR3 length: 16 residues. CDR3 amino acids: CASSLRATDPNSPLHF.

Measured by frequency, this clonotype is medium-sized. The chain joins TRBV7-8 to TRBJ1-6; the D gene TCRdb calls, TRBD1, cannot be checked with no DNA. Germline V gene sequence: CDR1 SGHVS, CDR2 FQNEAQ. There are 14 residues in the CDR3. The CDR3 loop reads CASSVGPFNSPLHF.

This clonotype is called medium-sized based on its frequency. V usage is TRBV20-1 and J usage is TRBJ1-6; the D gene TCRdb calls, TRBD1, cannot be checked with no DNA. The CDR3 contains 14 residues. Germline V gene data show CDR1 as DFQATT and CDR2 as SNEGSKA (reference sequence). The CDR3 is CSAGQGAFDSPLHF.

This clonotype is large by frequency. This chain connects TRBV4-3 to TRBJ2-4; absent DNA, TCRdb's TRBD2 call cannot be checked. Germline assignment: CDR1 LGHNA and CDR2 YSLEER. This CDR3 comprises 13 residues. CDR3 sequence: CASSQDRRDIQYF.

According to its frequency, this clonotype is medium-sized (0.01 to 0.1%). The V call is TRBV29-1, the J call TRBJ2-1; TCRdb returns TRBD1, unconfirmable since there is no DNA. The germline CDR1 and CDR2 sequences are SQVTM and ANQGSEA. The CDR3 length is 15 residues. The CDR3: CSVEGLGGGYNEQFF.

This clonotype ranks as medium-sized in terms of frequency. J is TRBJ2-5 and V is TRBV9; there is no DNA to check the TCRdb D call of TRBD1. CDR1 is SGDLS, CDR2 YYNGEE, per germline. The length of the CDR3 is 13 residues. The CDR3 here is CASSVDQGETQYF.

The chain uses TRBV19 and TRBJ1-4; without DNA, the TCRdb call of TRBD1 cannot be checked. The CDR3 is made up of 13 amino acids. The V gene's germline CDR1 is LNHDA and CDR2 SQIVND (reference sequence). The CDR3 loop reads CVTRQGRNEKLFF.

Considering frequency, this clonotype is medium-sized. The rearrangement links TRBV20-1 to TRBJ1-1. Per the germline V gene, CDR1 is DFQATT and CDR2 is SNEGSKA (reference sequence). The CDR3 runs to 16 residues. CDR3 protein: CSARDHLGGVNTEAFF.

This clonotype is called medium-sized based on its frequency. The chain carries TRBV19 and TRBJ2-7; TCRdb's D gene call, TRBD2, goes unchecked for lack of DNA. The CDR3 sequence is 16 residues long. Per germline, CDR1 LNHDA and CDR2 SQIVND (reference sequence). CDR3 amino acids: CASSTASKRLSYEQYF. Complete variable domain (other parts from reference TRBV19 and TRBJ2-7): DGGITQSPKYLFRKEGQNVTLSCEQNLNHDAMYWYRQDPGQGLRLIYYSQIVNDFQKGDIAEGYSVSREKKESFPLTVTSAQKNPTAFYLCASSTASKRLSYEQYFGPGTRLTVT.

This clonotype is labeled medium-sized based on frequency. The genes are TRBV27 and TRBJ2-7; TCRdb's D gene call, TRBD1, goes unchecked for lack of DNA. Germline V gene lookup returns CDR1 MNHEY and CDR2 SMNVEV (reference sequence). This CDR3 is 14 amino acids long. CDR3: CASSPFTGAYEQYF.

Its frequency marks this clonotype as medium-sized. This chain links TRBV13 with TRBJ1-1; as DNA is missing, the TRBD1 call by TCRdb cannot be tested. The CDR3 length is 15 residues. Per germline, CDR1 PRHDT and CDR2 FYEKMQ (reference sequence). CDR3 loop: CASSLTDRLNTEAFF.

This clonotype is identified as medium-sized from frequency. This sequence joins TRBV19 and TRBJ2-2; the TRBD1 assignment by TCRdb is unverifiable without DNA. The germline gives CDR1 LNHDA, CDR2 SQIVND (reference sequence). The CDR3 has 14 residues. CDR3 amino acids: CASYRGRASGELFF.

This clonotype ranks as large (0.1 to 1%) in terms of frequency. The chain carries TRBV3-1 and TRBJ2-1. Germline CDR1 reads LGHDT; CDR2 reads YNNKEL (reference sequence). The CDR3 extends over 15 amino acids. The CDR3 reads CASSWGLDSYNEQFF.

This clonotype ranks as large (0.1 to 1%) in terms of frequency. The J gene is TRBJ2-3, the V gene TRBV7-9. The germline CDR1 and CDR2 sequences are SEHNR and FQNEAQ (reference sequence). CDR3 length equals 14 residues. This CDR3 reads CASSPAGNTDTQYF. The variable domain in full, with the rest retrieved from reference TRBV7-9 and TRBJ2-3, is DTGVSQNPRHKITKRGQNVTFRCDPISEHNRLYWYRQTLGQGPEFLTYFQNEAQLEKSRLLSDRFSAERPKGSFSTLEIQRTEQGDSAMYLCASSPAGNTDTQYFGPGTRLTVL.

This clonotype ranks as medium-sized in terms of frequency. This CDR3 is CASRGELEGTGYTF. V is TRBV2 and J is TRBJ1-2. Looked up from germline, CDR1 is SNHLY and CDR2 is FYNNEI. The CDR3 is made up of 14 amino acids.

Measured by frequency, this clonotype is medium-sized. The V and J genes are TRBV5-8 and TRBJ2-1; TCRdb's D gene call, TRBD1, goes unchecked for lack of DNA. The CDR3 spans 14 residues. Germline CDR1 is SGHTS and CDR2 is YDEGEE. The CDR3 sequence: CASSRGQNYNEQFF.

The CDR3 here is CASSLAGGTTSTDTQYF. The chain links TRBV7-3 to TRBJ2-3; without DNA, the TCRdb call of TRBD2 cannot be checked. CDR1 is SGHTA and CDR2 is FQGTGA in the germline V gene. The CDR3 has 17 amino acids.

V and J are TRBV30 and TRBJ2-7; the D call from TCRdb, TRBD2, cannot be confirmed without DNA. Germline CDR1 and CDR2: GTSNPN and SVGIG (reference sequence). The CDR3 covers 16 residues. CDR3: CAWSPLASGSSYEQYF.

This clonotype is identified as medium-sized from frequency. This rearrangement joins TRBV5-6 to TRBJ1-6; lacking DNA, the TRBD1 call made by TCRdb goes unchecked. The CDR3 consists of 15 residues. The germline gives CDR1 SGHDT, CDR2 YYEEEE. This CDR3 reads CASSLWQGASSPLHF.

This clonotype shows up as large by frequency. V is TRBV10-2 and J is TRBJ1-6. The CDR3 extends over 18 amino acids. The germline gives CDR1 WSHSY, CDR2 SAAADI. The CDR3 region is CASGRGPGAVEVDSPLHF.

The V and J genes are TRBV18 and TRBJ1-2; TCRdb calls TRBD1, which cannot be checked without DNA. This CDR3 is built from 15 residues. Per germline, CDR1 KGHSH and CDR2 LQKENI. The CDR3 sequence: CASSPLPGQIYGYTF. The full variable domain, with the rest looked up from reference TRBV18 and TRBJ1-2, is NAGVMQNPRHLVRRRGQEARLRCSPMKGHSHVYWYRQLPEEGLKFMVYLQKENIIDESGMPKERFSAEFPKEGPSILRIQQVVRGDSAAYFCASSPLPGQIYGYTFGSGTRLTVV.

The chain recombines TRBV6-2 or TRBV6-3 with TRBJ2-1; there is no DNA to check the TCRdb D call of TRBD1. CDR3 length: 13 residues. The germline gives CDR1 MNHEY, CDR2 SVGEGT. CDR3: CASSRQGPYEQFF.

This clonotype counts as medium-sized by frequency. The J gene is TRBJ1-4, the V gene TRBV28; with no DNA, the TCRdb D assignment of TRBD1 cannot be verified. The V gene's germline CDR1 is MDHEN and CDR2 SYDVKM. This CDR3 comprises 18 residues. The CDR3 loop is CASSSLEQGAWANEKLFF.

Frequency places this clonotype as medium-sized (0.01 to 0.1%). The chain recombines TRBV28 with TRBJ2-1. Germline loops: CDR1 MDHEN, CDR2 SYDVKM. The CDR3 length is 14 residues. The CDR3 here is CASSDHISYNEQFF.

This clonotype is classed as medium-sized by frequency. The CDR3 protein is CAGQSPPNEQFF. This chain connects TRBV6-2 or TRBV6-3 to TRBJ2-1; the D call of TRBD1 rests on TCRdb alone, since no DNA is present to check it. CDR3 size: 12 residues. Germline V gene lookup returns CDR1 MNHEY and CDR2 SVGEGT.

This clonotype is called medium-sized based on its frequency. This chain uses TRBV9 with TRBJ2-2. There are 14 residues in the CDR3. Germline values: CDR1 SGDLS, CDR2 YYNGEE. The CDR3 loop reads CASSASASPGELFF. Full variable domain (outside the CDR3, taken from reference TRBV9 and TRBJ2-2): DSGVTQTPKHLITATGQRVTLRCSPRSGDLSVYWYQQSLDQGLQFLIQYYNGEERAKGNILERFSAQQFPDLHSELNLSSLELGDSALYFCASSASASPGELFFGEGSRLTVL.

This clonotype is medium-sized (0.01 to 0.1%) by frequency. This chain links TRBV7-2 with TRBJ2-3; lacking DNA, the TRBD2 call made by TCRdb goes unchecked. Germline CDR1 is SGHTA and CDR2 is FQGNSA. The CDR3 is 13 amino acids. The CDR3 region is CASSPSGGDTQYF.

This clonotype is identified as medium-sized (0.01 to 0.1%) from frequency. This rearrangement joins TRBV9 to TRBJ2-1. Looked up from germline, CDR1 is SGDLS and CDR2 is YYNGEE. The CDR3 is made up of 17 amino acids. The CDR3: CASSVGVGASSYNEQFF.

Judged by frequency, this clonotype is medium-sized. V is TRBV5-1 and J is TRBJ2-1; TCRdb returns TRBD2, unconfirmable since there is no DNA. The CDR3 extends over 14 amino acids. CDR1 SGHRS and CDR2 YFSETQ come from the germline V gene. The CDR3 loop is CASRTSGYYNEQFF.